This TCR beta chain was sequenced in a study of identical twins. MiXCR was run by TCRdb on the 5' RACE reads, yielding one entry per CDR3 protein. The table lists 1.5 million or so distinct CDR3 sequences, about 32% of them singletons. This clonotype was detected a few times. Germline V gene lookup returns CDR1 SNHLY and CDR2 FYNNEI. V gave up 6 bases and J gave up 7 bases, with 12 bases separating them. The CDR3 has 12 amino acids. The sequencing input was cord blood. This sequence originates from a newborn girl in good health. The chain uses TRBV2 and TRBJ2-5, with D perhaps matching TRBD2 (6 bases). The CDR3 reads CASRLARGTQYF. CDR3 in DNA: TGTGCCAGCAGACTAGCTAGGGGGACCCAGTACTTC.